The 29 T cell receptor beta chains below were found in one sample sequenced in a study of cytomegalovirus exposure and HLA in healthy donors. Primers: 60 Vbeta forward and 13 Jbeta reverse. Assay used: immunoSEQ multiplex PCR; TCRdb lists only in-frame clones, some missing. The sample contains some 150,000 clones, approximately 80% of which appear only once. Material for sequencing was PBMCs. All receptors derive from a man aged 30 to 45 in good health and CMV-seronegative.

With respect to this clone: Mismatch with germline at one junction end may stem from a read error. The genes are TRBV6-6 and TRBJ2-3, with D perhaps matching TRBD1 (5 bases). The CDR3 runs 11 residues. The germline CDR1 and CDR2 sequences are MNHNY and SVGAGI (reference sequence). CDR3 DNA: TGTGCCAGCAGCTTCACAGGTACGCAGTATTTT. This translates into CASSFTGTQYF.

V is TRBV5-1 and J is TRBJ2-7; 15 bases agree with TRBD2. V lost 4 bases and J lost 3; bases outside the gene matches: 5. The CDR3 length is 16 residues. CDR1 and CDR2 (germline): SGHRS, YFSETQ. CDR3 sequence: CASSVGLAGGNYEQYF. CDR3 bases: TGCGCCAGCAGCGTGGGACTAGCGGGAGGCAACTACGAGCAGTACTTC.

This chain links TRBV7-8 with TRBJ2-3; possible D gene TRBD2, 6 bases. There are 16 residues in the CDR3. Looked up from germline, CDR1 is SGHVS and CDR2 is FQNEAQ. Trimming took off 1 base at V and 2 bases at J, with 13 bases between the two ends. The CDR3 DNA sequence: TGTGCCAGCAGCTTAGAACTAGCAGCTTCCACAGATACGCAGTATTTT. Translated, it gives CASSLELAASTDTQYF.

This rearrangement joins TRBV7-9 to TRBJ2-7, with 9 bases lining up with TRBD1. Germline-derived CDR1 and CDR2 are SEHNR and FQNEAQ (reference sequence). Unmatched junction bases numbered 8, after V lost 4 bases and J lost 4 bases. This CDR3 contains 15 residues. CDR3 protein: CASSYEQGARYEQYF. The CDR3 nucleotides read TGTGCCAGCAGCTATGAACAGGGGGCGCGTTACGAGCAGTACTTC.

V and J are TRBV1 and TRBJ2-3; the D call TRBD2 from the table was never checked on the DNA. TRBV1 is assigned pseudogene status. The CDR3 has 15 residues. CDR3 nucleotide sequence: TGCACCAGCAGCCAAGATGCCGGTAGCACAGATACGCAGTATTTT. Translated: CTSSQDAGSTDTQYF.

V is TRBV5-5 and J is TRBJ1-1, with D perhaps TRBD1 (6 bases). The V and J ends lost 1 base and 4 bases respectively, with 11 bases between them. CDR3 length: 14 amino acids. CDR1 and CDR2 from the germline V gene are SGHKS and YYEKEE (reference sequence). CDR3 protein: CASSLIVRGTEAFF. The DNA of the CDR3 is TGTGCCAGCAGCTTGATAGTCAGGGGCACTGAAGCTTTCTTT.

The chain links TRBV5-1 to TRBJ2-7; 7 bases are shared with TRBD1. Germline V lookup: CDR1 SGHRS, CDR2 YFSETQ. This CDR3 is 14 amino acids long. V trimming: 4 bases; J trimming: 5 bases; junction bases outside the gene matches: 9. The CDR3 region is CASSGTGARNEQYF. The CDR3 bases are TGCGCCAGCAGCGGAACAGGGGCTAGGAACGAGCAGTACTTC.

The genes are TRBV18 and TRBJ2-7; D might be TRBD1 (5 bases). The length of the CDR3 is 18 residues. Germline V lookup: CDR1 KGHSH, CDR2 LQKENI. Trimming removed 3 bases at V and 0 bases at J, with 21 bases between. The CDR3 spells CASSPPTTLTDISYEQYF. Here the CDR3 DNA reads TGTGCCAGCTCACCTCCCACCACCCTGACAGATATCTCCTACGAGCAGTACTTC. The complete variable domain, with remaining parts taken from reference TRBV18 and TRBJ2-7, reads NAGVMQNPRHLVRRRGQEARLRCSPMKGHSHVYWYRQLPEEGLKFMVYLQKENIIDESGMPKERFSAEFPKEGPSILRIQQVVRGDSAAYFCASSPPTTLTDISYEQYFGPGTRLTVT.

V usage is TRBV28 and J usage is TRBJ2-7; D is possibly TRBD1 (6 bases). Trimming left V 3 bases short and J 2 bases short, with 17 bases between. There are 16 residues in the CDR3. The germline gives CDR1 MDHEN, CDR2 SYDVKM. The CDR3, as DNA: TGTGCCAGCAGTTTTCTTAGGACAGAGGCAACCTACGAGCAGTACTTC. Translated, it gives CASSFLRTEATYEQYF.

This rearrangement joins TRBV18 to TRBJ1-1; D gene ambiguous. CDR1 and CDR2 (germline): KGHSH, LQKENI. CDR3 size: 15 residues. V was trimmed by 1 base and J by 3 bases, leaving 12 bases between them. CDR3 protein: CASSPQRPRDTEAFF. CDR3 bases: TGTGCCAGCTCACCACAAAGGCCCCGGGACACTGAAGCTTTCTTT.

This clone showed up just once. The genes are TRBV6-6 and TRBJ1-1; D uncertain. The CDR3 has 11 amino acids. Germline values: CDR1 MNHNY, CDR2 SVGAGI (reference sequence). Trimming removed 2 bases at V and 8 bases at J, with 6 bases between. CDR3 DNA sequence: TGTGCCAGCAGTTACGGGGAGGAAGCTTTCTTT. Its protein is CASSYGEEAFF.

This clone was observed a few times. This chain connects TRBV27 to TRBJ1-2; a weak D match, TRBD1 (6 bases). The V gene lost 6 bases and the J gene lost 7 bases, with 24 bases spanning the gap. This CDR3 region has 16 residues. Looked up from germline, CDR1 is MNHEY and CDR2 is SMNVEV (reference sequence). The CDR3 protein is CASRAWEGGRGGGYTF. The CDR3 region has the DNA TGTGCCAGCAGAGCCTGGGAAGGGGGGAGGGGTGGTGGCTACACCTTC.

This chain links TRBV11-2 with TRBJ1-2; D perhaps matches TRBD1 (5 bases). This CDR3 spans 15 amino acids. Germline CDR1 is SGHAT and CDR2 is FQNNGV. Trimming cost V 1 base and J 7 bases, with 16 bases left between them. As DNA, the CDR3 is TGTGCCAGCAGCTTAGTTGGGGGAGGCCTTTCTGGCTACACCTTC. Its translation is CASSLVGGGLSGYTF.

With regard to this clone: A read error may account for a junction end that differs from germline. The rearrangement uses TRBV28 and TRBJ1-1; 11 bases line up with TRBD1. CDR3 length: 16 residues. Germline CDR1 MDHEN, CDR2 SYDVKM. This CDR3 is CASSLWVGGDRGEGIF. CDR3 nucleotides: TGTGCCAGCAGTTTATGGGTTGGTGGGGACAGGGGGGAAGGTATCTTT.

The rearrangement links TRBV9 to TRBJ2-3; no definite D call. The better agreement between TRBJ1-5 and the DNA end casts doubt on the J call. From germline, CDR1 is SGDLS and CDR2 YYNGEE. CDR3 length: 14 amino acids. For the CDR3, the DNA is TGTGCCAGCAGCGCTAGCGGGTACACAGATACGCAGCATTTT. Protein product: CASSASGYTDTQHF.

This clone appeared once. The gene calls are TRBV5-1 and TRBJ2-2; 7 bases are a match to TRBD1. In germline, CDR1 is SGHRS, CDR2 YFSETQ. V lost 3 bases and J lost 1; bases outside the gene matches: 6. The CDR3 is made up of 16 amino acids. The CDR3 loop is CASSYLRQGNTGELFF. The CDR3 DNA reads TGCGCCAGCAGCTACCTGAGACAGGGGAACACCGGGGAGCTGTTTTTT.

As concerns this clone: The sample contains more than one DNA sequence encoding this CDR3. This chain links TRBV7-2 with TRBJ2-3; 8 nucleotides agree with TRBD2. Looked up from germline, CDR1 is SGHTA and CDR2 is FQGNSA. After removal of 6 bases from V and 4 bases from J, the junction contained 3 bases not matched to a gene. This CDR3 is 13 amino acids long. The CDR3 DNA is TGTGCCAGCAGTCTTAGCGGGGCAGATACGCAGTATTTT. It is translated as CASSLSGADTQYF.

This clone appeared a few times. J is TRBJ2-7 and V is TRBV19, with D possibly matching TRBD1 (5 bases). The V gene lost 2 bases and the J gene lost 0 bases, with 14 bases spanning the gap. The CDR3 runs to 16 residues. CDR1 is LNHDA, CDR2 SQIVND, per germline (reference sequence). The CDR3 coding sequence is TGTGCCAGTAGTATACAGGAGACAGTAAGCTCCTACGAGCAGTACTTC. It is translated as CASSIQETVSSYEQYF.

This clone came up a few times. V is TRBV5-1 and J is TRBJ2-5; D gene unclear. V was clipped by 1 base and J by 1 base, with 8 bases between them. The CDR3 sequence is 14 residues long. Germline loops: CDR1 SGHRS, CDR2 YFSETQ. The CDR3: CASSLQASQETQYF. The CDR3 DNA reads as TGCGCCAGCAGCTTGCAAGCGTCCCAAGAGACCCAGTACTTC.

The genes are TRBV28 and TRBJ1-2; possibly TRBD1 for D (5 bases). V was pared by 5 bases and J by 8 bases, with 21 bases between. The CDR3 runs to 15 residues. Germline-derived CDR1 and CDR2 are MDHEN and SYDVKM. The CDR3 spells CASSKDSRPYVGYTF. DNA of the CDR3: TGTGCCAGCAGTAAAGACAGTCGTCCCTATGTAGGCTACACCTTC.

The J gene is TRBJ1-6, the V gene TRBV10-3; TRBD1 is a possible D gene (5 bases). The V end lost 10 bases, the J end lost 7 bases, and 11 bases lay between the germline ends. The V gene's germline CDR1 is ENHRY and CDR2 SYGVKD. The CDR3 runs 12 residues. The CDR3 DNA sequence: TGTGCCACCTTCTCAGGGAATTCACCCCTCCACTTT. Translating it yields CATFSGNSPLHF.

The J gene is TRBJ1-2, the V gene TRBV5-1; 8 nucleotides line up with TRBD1. Germline CDR1 and CDR2: SGHRS and YFSETQ. J gave up 6 bases and V 1 base, and 5 bases lay outside the gene matches. This CDR3 spans 14 amino acids. CDR3 DNA sequence: TGCGCCAGCAGCTTGTCAGGGGGCGATAATGGCTACACCTTC. This gives the protein CASSLSGGDNGYTF.

This clone was observed once. The V gene is TRBV15, the J gene TRBJ1-2; D unclear. Germline V gene sequence: CDR1 LNHNV, CDR2 YYDKDF (reference sequence). CDR3 length: 15 residues. V shed 0 bases and J shed 3 bases, with 11 bases lying between them. CDR3 loop: CATSRDRTDYYGYTF. CDR3 DNA: TGTGCCACCAGCAGAGACCGGACGGACTACTATGGCTACACCTTC.

DNA of the CDR3: TGTGCCAGCAGCTTTACCGGAGACACAGATACGCAGTATTTT. Translating it yields CASSFTGDTDTQYF. The rearrangement uses TRBV7-9 and TRBJ2-3; D is undetermined. Trimming took 3 bases from V and 2 from J, leaving 9 bases between them. The CDR3 consists of 14 residues. Per germline, CDR1 SEHNR and CDR2 FQNEAQ (reference sequence).

The chain uses TRBV6-5 and TRBJ2-7; TRBD1 might be the D (5 bases). The V gene's germline CDR1 is MNHEY and CDR2 SVGAGI. This CDR3 comprises 14 residues. V lost 0 bases and J lost 0, with 6 bases in between. CDR3 loop: CASSYSGVSYEQYF. The CDR3 DNA follows: TGTGCCAGCAGTTACTCAGGGGTCTCCTACGAGCAGTACTTC.

The CDR3 bases are TGTGCCATCAGCCTTGACCTAGGGGTCAGCTCCTACGAGCAGTACTTC. Its translation: CAISLDLGVSSYEQYF. The V gene is TRBV10-3, the J gene TRBJ2-7; perhaps TRBD1 as D (5 bases). Germline-derived CDR1 and CDR2 are ENHRY and SYGVKD. The CDR3 sequence is 16 residues long. The V end lost 6 bases, the J end lost 0 bases, and 18 bases lay between the germline ends.

The J gene is TRBJ1-5, the V gene TRBV28; D gene uncertain. Trimming left V 3 bases short and J 2 bases short, with 11 bases between. CDR3 length equals 15 residues. The germline V gene has CDR1 MDHEN and CDR2 SYDVKM. This CDR3 is CASSLIGVGNQPQHF. DNA of the CDR3: TGTGCCAGCAGTTTGATCGGGGTCGGCAATCAGCCCCAGCATTTT.

V gene TRBV4-1 combines with J gene TRBJ2-7, with a weak D call TRBD2 (6 bases). Germline V gives CDR1 MGHRA, CDR2 YSYEKL. The CDR3 runs to 15 residues. Trimming pared 0 bases from V and 2 bases from J, leaving 11 bases between. For the CDR3, the DNA is TGCGCCAGCAGCCAAGATGATAGCGGAGCCTACGAGCAGTACTTC. Its protein is CASSQDDSGAYEQYF.

The chain is built from TRBV5-6 and TRBJ1-4, with 9 positions matching TRBD1. Germline assignment: CDR1 SGHDT and CDR2 YYEEEE. V shed 2 bases, J shed 10 bases, and the junction held 6 bases outside the gene matches. This CDR3 spans 14 amino acids. In DNA form, the CDR3 reads TGTGCCAGCAGCTTCCGGGACAGGGCCCTAAAACTGTTTTTT. Encoded protein: CASSFRDRALKLFF.